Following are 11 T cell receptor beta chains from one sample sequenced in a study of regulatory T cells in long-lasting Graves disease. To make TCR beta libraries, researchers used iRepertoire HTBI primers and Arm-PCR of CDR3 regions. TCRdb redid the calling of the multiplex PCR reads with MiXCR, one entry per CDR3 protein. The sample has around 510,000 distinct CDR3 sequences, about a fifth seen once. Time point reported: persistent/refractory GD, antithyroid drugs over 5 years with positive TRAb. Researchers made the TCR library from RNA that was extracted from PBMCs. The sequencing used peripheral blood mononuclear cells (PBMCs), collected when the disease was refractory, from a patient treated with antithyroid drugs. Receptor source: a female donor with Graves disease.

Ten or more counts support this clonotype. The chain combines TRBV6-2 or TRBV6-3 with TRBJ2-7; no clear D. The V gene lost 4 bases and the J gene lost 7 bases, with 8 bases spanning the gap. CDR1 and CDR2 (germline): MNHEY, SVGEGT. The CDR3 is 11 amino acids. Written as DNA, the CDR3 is TGTGCCAGCAGTTTAATACTGGAGCAGTACTTC. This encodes CASSLILEQYF.

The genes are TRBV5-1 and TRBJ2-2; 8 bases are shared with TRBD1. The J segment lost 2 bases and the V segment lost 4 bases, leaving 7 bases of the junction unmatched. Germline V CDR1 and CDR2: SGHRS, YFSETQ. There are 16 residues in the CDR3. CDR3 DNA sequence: TGCGCCAGCAGCCCTACGACAGGGGTAAACACCGGGGAGCTGTTTTTT. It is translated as CASSPTTGVNTGELFF.

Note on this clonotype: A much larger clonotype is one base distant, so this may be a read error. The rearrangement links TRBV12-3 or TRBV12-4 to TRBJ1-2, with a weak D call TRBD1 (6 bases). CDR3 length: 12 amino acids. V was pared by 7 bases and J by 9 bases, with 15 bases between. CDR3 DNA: TGTGCCAGCAAGGGCCAGGGGAATAGCTACACCTTC. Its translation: CASKGQGNSYTF.

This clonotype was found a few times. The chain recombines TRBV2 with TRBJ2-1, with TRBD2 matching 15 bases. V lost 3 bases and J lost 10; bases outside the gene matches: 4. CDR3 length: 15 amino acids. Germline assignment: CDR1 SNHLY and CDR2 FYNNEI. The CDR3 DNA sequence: TGTGCCAGCAGTGATCAGGGACTAGCGGGAGGCGAGCAGTTCTTC. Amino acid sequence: CASSDQGLAGGEQFF.

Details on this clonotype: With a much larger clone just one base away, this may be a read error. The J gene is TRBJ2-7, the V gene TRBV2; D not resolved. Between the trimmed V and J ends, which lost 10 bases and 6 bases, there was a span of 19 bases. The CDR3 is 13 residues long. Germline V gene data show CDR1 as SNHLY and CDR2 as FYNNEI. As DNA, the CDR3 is TGTGCCATGAATACGGAGACCGGCTGCGAGCAGTACTTC. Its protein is CAMNTETGCEQYF.

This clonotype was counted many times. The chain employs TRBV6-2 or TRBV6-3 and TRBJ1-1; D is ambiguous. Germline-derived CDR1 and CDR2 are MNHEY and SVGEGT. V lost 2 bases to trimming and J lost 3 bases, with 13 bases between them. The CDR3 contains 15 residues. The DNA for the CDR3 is TGTGCCAGCAGTTACGGGGAGCTAATGCACACTGAAGCTTTCTTT. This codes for CASSYGELMHTEAFF.

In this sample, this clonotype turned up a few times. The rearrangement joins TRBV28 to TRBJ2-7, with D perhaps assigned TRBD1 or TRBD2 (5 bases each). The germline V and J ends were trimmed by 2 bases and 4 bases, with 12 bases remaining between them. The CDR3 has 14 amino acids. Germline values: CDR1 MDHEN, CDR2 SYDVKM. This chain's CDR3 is CASSLPGRVYEQYF. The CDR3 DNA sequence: TGTGCCAGCAGTTTACCGGGACGGGTATACGAGCAGTACTTC.

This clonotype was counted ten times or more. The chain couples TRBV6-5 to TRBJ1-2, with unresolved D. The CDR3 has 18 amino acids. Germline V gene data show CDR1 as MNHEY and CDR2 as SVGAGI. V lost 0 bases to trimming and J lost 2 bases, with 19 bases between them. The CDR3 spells CASSYSGVPGEDNYGYTF. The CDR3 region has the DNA TGTGCCAGCAGTTACTCCGGGGTCCCTGGAGAGGACAACTATGGCTACACCTTC.

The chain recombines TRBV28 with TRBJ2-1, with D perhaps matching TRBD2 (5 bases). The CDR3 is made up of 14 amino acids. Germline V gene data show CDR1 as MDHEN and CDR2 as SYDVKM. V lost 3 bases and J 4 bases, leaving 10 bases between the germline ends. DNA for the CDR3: TGTGCCAGCAGTTTCAGCGGCAGATACAATGAGCAGTTCTTC. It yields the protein CASSFSGRYNEQFF.

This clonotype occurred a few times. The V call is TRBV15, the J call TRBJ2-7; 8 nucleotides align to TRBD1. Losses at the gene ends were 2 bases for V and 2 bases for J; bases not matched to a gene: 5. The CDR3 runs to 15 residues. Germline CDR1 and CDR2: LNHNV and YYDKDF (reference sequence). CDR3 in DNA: TGTGCCACCAGCAGATCGGGGACAGGACCCTACGAGCAGTACTTC. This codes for CATSRSGTGPYEQYF.

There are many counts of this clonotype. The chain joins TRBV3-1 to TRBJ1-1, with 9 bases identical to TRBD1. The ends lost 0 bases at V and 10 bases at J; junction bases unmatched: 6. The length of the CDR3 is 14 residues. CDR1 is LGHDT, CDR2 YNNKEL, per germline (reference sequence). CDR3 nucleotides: TGTGCCAGCAGCCAAGAGGCACAGGGGGCTGGAGCTTTCTTT. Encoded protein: CASSQEAQGAGAFF.